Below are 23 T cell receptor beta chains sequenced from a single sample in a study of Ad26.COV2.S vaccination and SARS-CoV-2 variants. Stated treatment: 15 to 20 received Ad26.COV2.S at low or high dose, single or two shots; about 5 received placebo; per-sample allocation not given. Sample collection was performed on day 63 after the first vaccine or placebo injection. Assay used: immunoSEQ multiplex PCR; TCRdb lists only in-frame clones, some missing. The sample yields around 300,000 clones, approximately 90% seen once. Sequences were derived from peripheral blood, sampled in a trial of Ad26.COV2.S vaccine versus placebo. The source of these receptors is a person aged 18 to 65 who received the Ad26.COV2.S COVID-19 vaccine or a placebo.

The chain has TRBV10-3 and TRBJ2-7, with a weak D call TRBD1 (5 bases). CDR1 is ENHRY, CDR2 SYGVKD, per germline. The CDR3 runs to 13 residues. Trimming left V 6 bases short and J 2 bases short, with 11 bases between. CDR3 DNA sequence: TGTGCCATCAGGGCTGGGGCTGCCTACGAGCAGTACTTC. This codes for CAIRAGAAYEQYF.

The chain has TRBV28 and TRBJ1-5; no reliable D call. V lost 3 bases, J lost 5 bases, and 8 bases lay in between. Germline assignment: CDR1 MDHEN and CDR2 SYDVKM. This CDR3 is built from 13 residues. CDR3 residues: CASSLDGYQPQHF. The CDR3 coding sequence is TGTGCCAGCAGTTTGGACGGCTATCAGCCCCAGCATTTT.

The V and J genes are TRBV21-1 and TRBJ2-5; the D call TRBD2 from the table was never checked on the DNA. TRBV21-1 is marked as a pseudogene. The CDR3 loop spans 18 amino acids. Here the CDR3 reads CASYEASGSKLGGETQYF. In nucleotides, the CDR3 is TGTGCCAGCTACGAAGCTAGCGGGAGCAAACTAGGGGGAGAGACCCAGTACTTC.

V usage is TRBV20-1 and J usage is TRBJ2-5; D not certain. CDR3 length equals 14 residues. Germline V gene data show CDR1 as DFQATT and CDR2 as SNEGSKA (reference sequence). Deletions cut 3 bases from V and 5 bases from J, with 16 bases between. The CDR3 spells CSASHVYDRETQYF. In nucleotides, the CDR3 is TGCAGTGCTAGTCACGTATACGACCGCGAGACCCAGTACTTC.

In DNA form, the CDR3 reads TGTGCCAGCACCCCTATAACTGGACTAGCGGGGAGACATAGCACAGATACGCAGTATTTT. Translated: CASTPITGLAGRHSTDTQYF. The V gene is TRBV7-8, the J gene TRBJ2-3, with TRBD2 matching 12 bases. The CDR3 has 20 amino acids. The V gene end was trimmed by 7 bases and the J gene end by 0 bases; junction bases not matched to a gene: 17. From germline, CDR1 is SGHVS and CDR2 FQNEAQ.

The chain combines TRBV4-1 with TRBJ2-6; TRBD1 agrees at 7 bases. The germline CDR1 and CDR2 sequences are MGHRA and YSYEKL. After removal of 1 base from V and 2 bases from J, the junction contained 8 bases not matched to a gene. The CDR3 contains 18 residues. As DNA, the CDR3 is TGCGCCAGCAGCCAAGTAGTGTCAGGGGGTACTGGGGCCAACGTCCTGACTTTC. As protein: CASSQVVSGGTGANVLTF.

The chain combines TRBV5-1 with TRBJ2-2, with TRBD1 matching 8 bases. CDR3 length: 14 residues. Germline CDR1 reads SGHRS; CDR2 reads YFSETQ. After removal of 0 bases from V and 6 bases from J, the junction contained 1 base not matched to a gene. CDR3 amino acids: CASSLGTGSGELFF. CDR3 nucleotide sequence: TGCGCCAGCAGCTTGGGGACAGGGTCCGGGGAGCTGTTTTTT.

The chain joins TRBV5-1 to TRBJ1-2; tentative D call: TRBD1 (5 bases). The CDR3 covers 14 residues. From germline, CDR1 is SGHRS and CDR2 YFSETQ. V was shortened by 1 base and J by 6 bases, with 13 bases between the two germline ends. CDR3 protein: CASSLIQGDDGYTF. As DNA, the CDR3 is TGCGCCAGCAGCTTGATCCAGGGAGACGATGGCTACACCTTC.

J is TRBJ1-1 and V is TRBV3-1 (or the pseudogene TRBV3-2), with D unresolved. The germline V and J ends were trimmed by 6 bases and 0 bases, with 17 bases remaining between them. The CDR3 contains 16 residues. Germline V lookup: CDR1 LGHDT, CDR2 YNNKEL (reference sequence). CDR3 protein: CASSLGPQFLNTEAFF. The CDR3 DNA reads TGTGCCAGCAGTTTAGGGCCACAGTTCCTGAACACTGAAGCTTTCTTT.

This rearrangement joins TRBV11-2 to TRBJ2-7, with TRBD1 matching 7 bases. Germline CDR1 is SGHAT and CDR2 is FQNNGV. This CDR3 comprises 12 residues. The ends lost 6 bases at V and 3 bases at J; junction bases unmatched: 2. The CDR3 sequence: CASRGQYYEQYF. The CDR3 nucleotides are TGTGCCAGCAGGGGACAGTACTACGAGCAGTACTTC.

CDR3 in DNA: TGCGCCAGCAGGCTGGCAGACACTGAAGCTTTCTTT. Protein sequence: CASRLADTEAFF. V and J are TRBV5-1 and TRBJ1-1; no clear D. Germline V gene sequence: CDR1 SGHRS, CDR2 YFSETQ. Trimming cost V 5 bases and J 3 bases, with 8 bases left between them. There are 12 residues in the CDR3.

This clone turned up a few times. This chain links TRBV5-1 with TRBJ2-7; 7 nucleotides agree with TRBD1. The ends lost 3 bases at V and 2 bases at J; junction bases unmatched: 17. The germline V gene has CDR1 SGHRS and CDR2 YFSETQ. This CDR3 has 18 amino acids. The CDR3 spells CASSSRDSLGYPTYEQYF. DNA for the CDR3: TGCGCCAGCAGCTCCCGGGACAGCCTAGGTTACCCCACCTACGAGCAGTACTTC. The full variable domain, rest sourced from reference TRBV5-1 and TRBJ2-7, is KAGVTQTPRYLIKTRGQQVTLSCSPISGHRSVSWYQQTPGQGLQFLFEYFSETQRNKGNFPGRFSGRQFSNSRSEMNVSTLELGDSALYLCASSSRDSLGYPTYEQYFGPGTRLTVT.

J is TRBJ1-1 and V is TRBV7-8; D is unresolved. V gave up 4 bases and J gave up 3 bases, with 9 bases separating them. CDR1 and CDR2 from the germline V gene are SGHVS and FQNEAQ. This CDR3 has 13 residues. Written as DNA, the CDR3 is TGTGCCAGCAGCTACGGGGAGGACACTGAAGCTTTCTTT. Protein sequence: CASSYGEDTEAFF.

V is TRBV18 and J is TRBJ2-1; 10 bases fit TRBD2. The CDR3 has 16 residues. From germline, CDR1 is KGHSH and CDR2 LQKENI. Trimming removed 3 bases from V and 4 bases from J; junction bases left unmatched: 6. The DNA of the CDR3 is TGTGCCAGCTCACCGTCTAGCGGGAGTGTTTACAATGAGCAGTTCTTC. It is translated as CASSPSSGSVYNEQFF.

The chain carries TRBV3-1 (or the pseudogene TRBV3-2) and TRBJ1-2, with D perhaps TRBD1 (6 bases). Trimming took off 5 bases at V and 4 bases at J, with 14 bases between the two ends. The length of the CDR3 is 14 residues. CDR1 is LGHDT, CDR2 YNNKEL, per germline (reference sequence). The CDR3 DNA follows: TGTGCCAGCAGCTCTCAGGGGATACGCTATGGCTACACCTTC. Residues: CASSSQGIRYGYTF.

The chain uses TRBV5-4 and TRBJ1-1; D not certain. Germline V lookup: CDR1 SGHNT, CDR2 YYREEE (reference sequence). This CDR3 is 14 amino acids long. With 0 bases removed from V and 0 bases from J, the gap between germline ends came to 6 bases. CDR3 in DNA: TGTGCCAGCAGCTTGGATGGGATGAACACTGAAGCTTTCTTT. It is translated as CASSLDGMNTEAFF.

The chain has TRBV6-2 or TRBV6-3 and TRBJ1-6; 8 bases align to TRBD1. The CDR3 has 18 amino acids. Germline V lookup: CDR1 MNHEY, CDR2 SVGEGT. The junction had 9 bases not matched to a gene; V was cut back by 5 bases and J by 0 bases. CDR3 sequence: CASSPGTGLSSYNSPLHF. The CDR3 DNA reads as TGTGCCAGCAGTCCCGGGACAGGATTGAGCTCCTATAATTCACCCCTCCACTTT.

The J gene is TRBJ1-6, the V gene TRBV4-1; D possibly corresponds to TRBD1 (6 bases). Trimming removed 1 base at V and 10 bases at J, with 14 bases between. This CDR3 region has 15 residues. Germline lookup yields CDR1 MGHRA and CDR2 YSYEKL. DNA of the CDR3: TGCGCCAGCAGCCAAGGACGGGGGCTAGGGTCACCCCTCCACTTT. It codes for CASSQGRGLGSPLHF.

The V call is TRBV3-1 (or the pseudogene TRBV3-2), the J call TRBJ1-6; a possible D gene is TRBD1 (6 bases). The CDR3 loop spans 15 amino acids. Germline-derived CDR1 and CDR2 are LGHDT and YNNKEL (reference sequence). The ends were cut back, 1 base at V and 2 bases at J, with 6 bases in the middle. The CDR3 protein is CASSQGTAYNSPLHF. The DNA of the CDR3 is TGTGCCAGCAGCCAAGGGACAGCCTATAATTCACCCCTCCACTTT.

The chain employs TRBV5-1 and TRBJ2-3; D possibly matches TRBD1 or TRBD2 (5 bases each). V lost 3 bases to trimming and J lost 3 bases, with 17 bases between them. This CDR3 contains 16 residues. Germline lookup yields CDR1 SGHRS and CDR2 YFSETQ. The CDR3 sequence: CASSSIGTGITDTQYF. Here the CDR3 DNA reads TGCGCCAGCAGCTCTATCGGGACGGGGATAACAGATACGCAGTATTTT.

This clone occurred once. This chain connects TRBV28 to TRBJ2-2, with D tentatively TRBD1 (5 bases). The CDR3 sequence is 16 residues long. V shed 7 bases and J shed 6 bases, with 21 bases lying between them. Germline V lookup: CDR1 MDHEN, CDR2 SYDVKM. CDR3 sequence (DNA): TGTGCCAGCAATTCTCAGGGTCGGGCGAGGCCCGGGGAGCTGTTTTTT. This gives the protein CASNSQGRARPGELFF.

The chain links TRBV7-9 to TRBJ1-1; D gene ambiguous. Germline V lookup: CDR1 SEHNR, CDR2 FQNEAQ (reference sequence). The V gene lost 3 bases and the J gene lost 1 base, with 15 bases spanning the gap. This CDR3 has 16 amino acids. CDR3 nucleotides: TGTGCCAGCAGCTTCCTCCTCCGGGCTTCGAACACTGAAGCTTTCTTT. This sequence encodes CASSFLLRASNTEAFF.

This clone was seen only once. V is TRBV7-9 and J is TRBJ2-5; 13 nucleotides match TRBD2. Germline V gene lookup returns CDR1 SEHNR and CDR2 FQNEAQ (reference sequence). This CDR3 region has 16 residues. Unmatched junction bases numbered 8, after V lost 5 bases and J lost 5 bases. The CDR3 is CASSPRTSGGSETQYF. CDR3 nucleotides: TGTGCCAGCAGCCCACGGACTAGCGGGGGATCCGAGACCCAGTACTTC. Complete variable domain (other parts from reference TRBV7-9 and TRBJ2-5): DTGVSQNPRHKITKRGQNVTFRCDPISEHNRLYWYRQTLGQGPEFLTYFQNEAQLEKSRLLSDRFSAERPKGSFSTLEIQRTEQGDSAMYLCASSPRTSGGSETQYFGPGTRLLVL.